The 16 T cell receptor beta chains below come from one sample, sequenced in a study of blood T cell repertoires in COVID-19. TCRdb's copy holds only in-frame clones and misses some; the assay was immunoSEQ multiplex PCR. The sample includes just over 70,000 clones, roughly 80% of them seen just once. The sample taken for sequencing was peripheral blood. Receptors originate from a man between 65 and 79 years old who had recovered from COVID-19.

The rearrangement joins TRBV5-1 to TRBJ1-4, with 7 nucleotides matching TRBD1. Germline V gives CDR1 SGHRS, CDR2 YFSETQ. V was pared by 4 bases and J by 4 bases, with 7 bases of the junction left unmatched. This CDR3 has 15 residues. The CDR3 nucleotides read TGCGCCAGCAGCCGCCAGGGGGAATATAATGAAAAACTGTTTTTT. Translated: CASSRQGEYNEKLFF.

The chain recombines TRBV12-3 or TRBV12-4 with TRBJ1-3; tentative D call: TRBD1 (5 bases). Trimming took 7 bases from V and 4 from J, leaving 11 bases between them. CDR3 size: 13 residues. CDR3 coding DNA: TGTGCCAGCATTAACGGGGGGGGAAACACCATATATTTT. This codes for CASINGGGNTIYF.

V and J are TRBV28 and TRBJ1-1, with unresolved D. CDR3 size: 12 residues. Trimming left V 5 bases short and J 1 base short, with 5 bases between. The V gene's germline CDR1 is MDHEN and CDR2 SYDVKM. CDR3 nucleotide sequence: TGTGCCAGCAGTCTCGGGAACACTGAAGCTTTCTTT. It translates to CASSLGNTEAFF.

The chain employs TRBV5-6 and TRBJ2-7; 11 bases fit TRBD1. Trimming took 4 bases from V and 6 from J; bases not matched to a gene: 6. This CDR3 is built from 14 residues. Germline V gives CDR1 SGHDT, CDR2 YYEEEE. CDR3 amino acids: CASSVDRGLGEQYF. CDR3 in DNA: TGTGCCAGCAGCGTGGACAGGGGGCTAGGCGAGCAGTACTTC.

This chain uses TRBV7-6 with TRBJ2-2; 7 positions agree with TRBD1. Germline V gives CDR1 SGHVS, CDR2 FNYEAQ. The V segment lost 5 bases and the J segment 4 bases; nucleotides outside the gene matches: 7. This CDR3 spans 15 amino acids. The CDR3 here is CASSPNGQATGELFF. DNA of the CDR3: TGTGCCAGCAGCCCTAACGGACAGGCCACCGGGGAGCTGTTTTTT.

The chain couples TRBV27 to TRBJ2-7; D might be TRBD1 (5 bases). This CDR3 has 15 residues. The germline V gene has CDR1 MNHEY and CDR2 SMNVEV (reference sequence). V dropped 6 bases and J dropped 4 bases, with 19 bases sitting between them. The CDR3 here is CASRRSQGGYYEQYF. The DNA for the CDR3 is TGTGCCAGCAGACGATCCCAGGGCGGATATTACGAGCAGTACTTC.

Comments on this clone: This may stem from a read error, because a much larger clone lies one nucleotide away. DNA of the CDR3: TGTGTCAGCAGCCCCAGGACAGGGCCGGACTATGGCTACACCTTC. Translating gives CVSSPRTGPDYGYTF. The chain employs TRBV7-9 and TRBJ1-2, with 8 bases matching TRBD1. Germline assignment: CDR1 SEHNR and CDR2 FQNEAQ (reference sequence). This CDR3 is 15 amino acids long.

This clone was detected many times. The rearrangement uses TRBV14 and TRBJ2-2; D ambiguous. The CDR3 runs 12 residues. The ends were cut back, 1 base at V and 6 bases at J, with 3 bases in the middle. CDR1 SGHDN and CDR2 FVKESK come from the germline V gene. CDR3 amino acids: CASSQVSGELFF. The CDR3 bases are TGTGCCAGCAGCCAAGTATCCGGGGAGCTGTTTTTT.

A few counts support this clone. The chain combines TRBV27 with TRBJ2-5; 7 bases match TRBD2. The junction had 1 base not matched to a gene; V was cut back by 2 bases and J by 4 bases. Germline V gene lookup returns CDR1 MNHEY and CDR2 SMNVEV (reference sequence). This CDR3 is built from 13 residues. CDR3 sequence reads: CASSLGGGETQYF. The CDR3 nucleotides read TGTGCCAGCAGTTTAGGGGGGGGAGAGACCCAGTACTTC.

This clone was recorded once. V gene TRBV4-1 combines with J gene TRBJ2-1; 11 bases line up with TRBD2. The CDR3 sequence is 16 residues long. CDR1 and CDR2 (germline): MGHRA, YSYEKL. J lost 3 bases, V lost 4 bases, and 5 bases had no gene match. The CDR3: CASSRNSGGDYNEQFF. The DNA of the CDR3 is TGCGCCAGCAGCCGAAATAGCGGGGGGGACTACAATGAGCAGTTCTTC.

The rearrangement joins TRBV27 to TRBJ1-4; 7 positions agree with TRBD1. The germline CDR1 and CDR2 sequences are MNHEY and SMNVEV (reference sequence). V lost 6 bases, J lost 5 bases, and 12 bases stayed unmatched. The CDR3 extends over 16 amino acids. DNA for the CDR3: TGTGCCAGCAGACCCACTTCCGGGACAGAGAATGAAAAACTGTTTTTT. Translating it yields CASRPTSGTENEKLFF. Based on the CDR3 plus reference TRBV27 and TRBJ1-4, the full variable domain is EAQVTQNPRYLITVTGKKLTVTCSQNMNHEYMSWYRQDPGLGLRQIYYSMNVEVTDKGDVPEGYKVSRKEKRNFPLILESPSPNQTSLYFCASRPTSGTENEKLFFGSGTQLSVL.

This sequence joins TRBV7-2 and TRBJ2-2; TRBD2 agrees at 15 bases. J was trimmed by 5 bases and V by 7 bases; bases with no gene match: 5. The length of the CDR3 is 16 residues. Germline V lookup: CDR1 SGHTA, CDR2 FQGNSA. CDR3 residues: CASTPGLAGGTGELFF. CDR3 DNA sequence: TGTGCCAGCACCCCAGGACTAGCGGGGGGGACCGGGGAGCTGTTTTTT.

V usage is TRBV7-2 and J usage is TRBJ1-2; a possible D gene is TRBD1 (6 bases). CDR1 is SGHTA and CDR2 is FQGNSA in the germline V gene. Trimming cost V 1 base and J 4 bases, with 10 bases left between them. This CDR3 has 14 residues. CDR3 coding DNA: TGTGCCAGCAGCTTAGAACAGGGTCTCTATGGCTACACCTTC. It yields the protein CASSLEQGLYGYTF.

This clone was counted a single time. The CDR3 is CASGRTSGGQETQYF. CDR3 DNA sequence: TGCGCCAGCGGGAGGACTAGCGGGGGCCAAGAGACCCAGTACTTC. The J gene is TRBJ2-5, the V gene TRBV4-1; 13 bases map to TRBD2. V lost 8 bases to trimming and J lost 1 base; unmatched junction nucleotides: 4. This CDR3 contains 15 residues. The germline CDR1 and CDR2 sequences are MGHRA and YSYEKL.

The rearrangement joins TRBV5-5 to TRBJ1-6; possible D gene TRBD1, 6 bases. V was shortened by 3 bases and J by 6 bases, with 22 bases between the two germline ends. The CDR3 sequence is 18 residues long. CDR1 SGHKS and CDR2 YYEKEE come from the germline V gene (reference sequence). The CDR3 nucleotides read TGTGCCAGCAGCTCCACCCAACAGGGATACTTAGTTAATTCACCCCTCCACTTT. It codes for CASSSTQQGYLVNSPLHF.

CDR3 region: CASRPDSSYEQYF. CDR3 nucleotide sequence: TGTGCCAGCAGACCGGACAGTTCCTACGAGCAGTACTTC. The chain couples TRBV28 to TRBJ2-7, with D perhaps TRBD1 (6 bases). The V gene's germline CDR1 is MDHEN and CDR2 SYDVKM. The CDR3 extends over 13 amino acids. Trimming took off 6 bases at V and 1 base at J, with 10 bases between the two ends.